A selection of T cell receptor beta chains follows, all from one sample in a study of T cells in Graves' hyperthyroidism and ophthalmopathy. In TCRdb, the multiplex PCR reads were re-called with MiXCR into one record per CDR3 protein. The sample lists roughly 500,000 distinct CDR3 sequences, around 22% seen once, with about 11% in the top ten. The specimen was blood. The receptors were gathered from a woman in her twenties or thirties with Graves' ophthalmopathy. Each CDR3 is given with its conserved first and last residue. D genes are given only for firm matches. Only part of the rows carry a size: once, few, many, or a class if the clone is expanded.

abundance: -; d_gene: TRBD2; j_gene: TRBJ2-7; v_gene: TRBV15; CDR3nt: TGTGCCACCAGAAAAAGCGGGGGGGCTTTAAGTGAGCAGTACTTC; CDR3aa: CATRKSGGALSEQYF
abundance: many; d_gene: -; j_gene: TRBJ2-5; v_gene: TRBV7-9; CDR3nt: TGTGCCAGCAGCTCGAGTATGGAAGAGACCCAGTACTTC; CDR3aa: CASSSSMEETQYF
abundance: many; d_gene: -; j_gene: TRBJ1-2; v_gene: TRBV12-3/TRBV12-4; CDR3nt: TGTGCCAGCTTCGACTACAGATATGGCGGCTACACCTTC; CDR3aa: CASFDYRYGGYTF
abundance: -; d_gene: TRBD1; j_gene: TRBJ1-5; v_gene: TRBV7-2; CDR3nt: TGTGCCAGCAGCTTGGCCGGGACAGGGGTAGGGCAGCCCCAGCATTTT; CDR3aa: CASSLAGTGVGQPQHF
abundance: -; d_gene: TRBD2; j_gene: TRBJ2-2; v_gene: TRBV11-2; CDR3nt: TGTGCCAGCCCCACCCTGGCAGCGGGGGGGCCTAATAACACCGGGGAGCTGTTTTTT; CDR3aa: CASPTLAAGGPNNTGELFF
abundance: once; d_gene: TRBD1; j_gene: TRBJ1-5; v_gene: TRBV19; CDR3nt: TGTGCCAGTAGTATGGGACAGGTCTACAATCAGCCCCAGCATTTT; CDR3aa: CASSMGQVYNQPQHF
abundance: -; d_gene: TRBD1; j_gene: TRBJ2-7; v_gene: TRBV2; CDR3nt: TGTGCCAGCAGTGACCCGCTCAGGGGGAGCGAGCAGTACTTC; CDR3aa: CASSDPLRGSEQYF
abundance: -; d_gene: -; j_gene: TRBJ1-1; v_gene: TRBV19; CDR3nt: TGTGCCAGTAGTAAACTCCGGGACATGGGAGAGGCTTTCTTT; CDR3aa: CASSKLRDMGEAFF
abundance: -; d_gene: TRBD2; j_gene: TRBJ2-5; v_gene: TRBV11-1; CDR3nt: TGTGCCAGCAGCTTAGTTCTAGCGGGAGGCCCCCAAGAGACCCAGTACTTC; CDR3aa: CASSLVLAGGPQETQYF
abundance: -; d_gene: TRBD1; j_gene: TRBJ2-7; v_gene: TRBV11-2; CDR3nt: TGTGCCAGCAGCCCCATCCGTGGGGGGACAGGGGGCCTCGAGCAGTACTTC; CDR3aa: CASSPIRGGTGGLEQYF
abundance: -; d_gene: TRBD1; j_gene: TRBJ2-2; v_gene: TRBV2; CDR3nt: TGTGCCAGCAGTTATTGGTCAGGGGGAAACACCGGGGAGCTGTTTTTT; CDR3aa: CASSYWSGGNTGELFF
abundance: many; d_gene: TRBD2; j_gene: TRBJ2-5; v_gene: TRBV6-5; CDR3nt: TGTGCCAGCAGTAGGACTAGCATGACGGAGACCCAGTACTTC; CDR3aa: CASSRTSMTETQYF
abundance: many; d_gene: TRBD1; j_gene: TRBJ1-5; v_gene: TRBV6-1; CDR3nt: TGTGCCAGCAGAAGAGGGACAGGGCATAGCAATCAGCCCCAGCATTTT; CDR3aa: CASRRGTGHSNQPQHF
abundance: -; d_gene: TRBD2; j_gene: TRBJ2-5; v_gene: TRBV7-2; CDR3nt: TGTGTCAGCGGCGGGGGACTAGCGGGATTAGAGACCCAGTACTTC; CDR3aa: CVSGGGLAGLETQYF
abundance: -; d_gene: TRBD2; j_gene: TRBJ2-7; v_gene: TRBV2; CDR3nt: TGTGCCAGCAGTGAAGCGCTTCGGGTTAGGACTAGCGGGAGAAAATACGAGCAGTACTTC; CDR3aa: CASSEALRVRTSGRKYEQYF
abundance: once; d_gene: -; j_gene: TRBJ1-5; v_gene: TRBV19; CDR3nt: TGTGCCAGTAGTATGGGACGGGTGGAACAGCCTCAGCATTTT; CDR3aa: CASSMGRVEQPQHF
abundance: many; d_gene: TRBD2; j_gene: TRBJ2-2; v_gene: TRBV3-1; CDR3nt: TGTGCCAGCATGGGGGTTTCTAGGACTAGCGGGGCCTCAAGCACCGGGGAGCTGTTTTTT; CDR3aa: CASMGVSRTSGASSTGELFF
abundance: many; d_gene: TRBD1; j_gene: TRBJ1-2; v_gene: TRBV6-1; CDR3nt: TGTGCCAGCAGACCTCGACAGGGGACCTATGGCTACACCTTC; CDR3aa: CASRPRQGTYGYTF
abundance: few; d_gene: -; j_gene: TRBJ2-7; v_gene: TRBV7-9; CDR3nt: TGTGCCAGCAGTTCTGGGGGGCGGCAGTCAAACGACGAGCAGTACTTC; CDR3aa: CASSSGGRQSNDEQYF
abundance: -; d_gene: TRBD1; j_gene: TRBJ2-7; v_gene: TRBV6-1; CDR3nt: TGTGCCAGCAGTCAAGCCGGGACAGGGCTCTACGAGCAGTACTTC; CDR3aa: CASSQAGTGLYEQYF
abundance: many; d_gene: -; j_gene: TRBJ1-1; v_gene: TRBV3-1; CDR3nt: TGTGCCAGCAGCCAAGATTTTACGAGGACTGAAGCTTTCTTT; CDR3aa: CASSQDFTRTEAFF
abundance: -; d_gene: -; j_gene: TRBJ2-5; v_gene: TRBV4-1; CDR3nt: TGCGCCAGCAGCCCCTGGGCAGGGCCCGGGGAGACCCAGGACTTC; CDR3aa: CASSPWAGPGETQDF
abundance: many; d_gene: -; j_gene: TRBJ1-6; v_gene: TRBV29-1; CDR3nt: TGCAGCGTTAAACTGAACTATAATTCACCCCTCCACTTT; CDR3aa: CSVKLNYNSPLHF
abundance: many; d_gene: TRBD2; j_gene: TRBJ2-7; v_gene: TRBV29-1; CDR3nt: TGCAGCGTTGGGGCGGGGGACCACGAGCAGTACTTC; CDR3aa: CSVGAGDHEQYF
abundance: -; d_gene: -; j_gene: TRBJ2-7; v_gene: TRBV28; CDR3nt: TGTGCCAGCAGTTTGGTACACCAAGCCACCTACGAGCAGTACTTC; CDR3aa: CASSLVHQATYEQYF
abundance: few; d_gene: -; j_gene: TRBJ2-7; v_gene: TRBV6-2/TRBV6-3; CDR3nt: TGTGCCAGCAGTTACACCCGGAGGGCGGACAGCAGTTACGAGCAGTACTTC; CDR3aa: CASSYTRRADSSYEQYF
abundance: many; d_gene: -; j_gene: TRBJ1-1; v_gene: TRBV5-1; CDR3nt: TGCGCCAGCAGCGTATCGAGGGCCGGGGACACTGAAGCTTTCTTT; CDR3aa: CASSVSRAGDTEAFF
abundance: -; d_gene: TRBD1; j_gene: TRBJ2-5; v_gene: TRBV18; CDR3nt: TGTGCCAGCTCAGACACCGACAGGGCGGAGGAGACCCAGTACTTC; CDR3aa: CASSDTDRAEETQYF
abundance: many; d_gene: -; j_gene: TRBJ1-1; v_gene: TRBV6-5; CDR3nt: TGTGCCAGCAGACTAGTTCAGAACACTGAAGCTTTCTTT; CDR3aa: CASRLVQNTEAFF
abundance: -; d_gene: TRBD1; j_gene: TRBJ1-2; v_gene: TRBV20-1; CDR3nt: TGCAGTGCCCAGAGGGGAGGGACAGGGGCTGGGTATGGCTACACCTTC; CDR3aa: CSAQRGGTGAGYGYTF
abundance: few; d_gene: TRBD1; j_gene: TRBJ1-1; v_gene: TRBV12-3/TRBV12-4; CDR3nt: TGTGCCAGCAGTGTACAGGGGGTGAACACTGAAGCTTTCTTT; CDR3aa: CASSVQGVNTEAFF
abundance: few; d_gene: -; j_gene: TRBJ2-2; v_gene: TRBV5-1; CDR3nt: TGCGCCAGCAGACGTAAGGCGGGGAATTCCCTCGCCGGGGAGCTGTTTTTT; CDR3aa: CASRRKAGNSLAGELFF
abundance: -; d_gene: -; j_gene: TRBJ2-7; v_gene: TRBV2; CDR3nt: TGTGCCAGCAGTGAAATTAGCCTCTCCTACGAGCAGTACTTC; CDR3aa: CASSEISLSYEQYF
abundance: -; d_gene: -; j_gene: TRBJ2-7; v_gene: TRBV12-3/TRBV12-4; CDR3nt: TGTGCCAGCAGTTCGGTGTTGACTGGGGAGCAGTACTTC; CDR3aa: CASSSVLTGEQYF
abundance: once; d_gene: -; j_gene: TRBJ1-1; v_gene: TRBV5-1; CDR3nt: TGCGCCAGCAGCTCCACCGGGAGCCCTGAAGCTTTCTTT; CDR3aa: CASSSTGSPEAFF